These T cell receptor beta chains were read from a single sample in a study of T cells in narcolepsy. Profiling relied on immunoSEQ multiplex PCR, and the TCRdb table lists in-frame clones only, not all of them. The table lists fewer than 40,000 clones, about 80% of them singletons. Input material: memory (CD45RA-) CD4+ T cells from blood. The receptor set was obtained from a human donor in good health. The CDR3 runs from the conserved cysteine through the conserved F or W. A D gene is named only where the DNA matches it firmly. Clone size, where shown, is once, few, many, or a class for clones that have expanded.

-,TRBJ2-7,-,TRBV9,TGTGCCAGCAGCCCCGATTACAGGGTCTTGGGCGAGCAGTACTTC,CASSPDYRVLGEQYF
-,TRBJ1-1,-,TRBV11-2,TGTGCCAGCAGCCTCAGCGGGGAGAACACTGAAGCTTTCTTT,CASSLSGENTEAFF
-,TRBJ1-1,-,TRBV19,TGTGCCAGCCAGCCGAGGGCACAGGGTAGCCTTGAAGCTTTCTTT,CASQPRAQGSLEAFF
-,TRBJ1-5,-,TRBV6-1,TGTGCCAGCAGTGCTGAGGTGAATCAGCCCCAGCATTTT,CASSAEVNQPQHF
-,TRBJ2-1,-,TRBV9,TGTGCCAGCAGCGTAGAGATTAGTACCAATGAGCAGTTCTTC,CASSVEISTNEQFF
-,TRBJ1-1,-,TRBV5-4,TGTGCCAGCAGCTTGGTTTCGGGGGATGAAGCTTTCTTT,CASSLVSGDEAFF
-,TRBJ2-7,-,TRBV6-4,TGTGCCCCATCTAATTACGAGCAGTACTTC,CAPSNYEQYF
-,TRBJ1-1,-,TRBV19,TGTGCCAGTAGTTCCTTGGACGGGAACACTGAAGCTTTCTTT,CASSSLDGNTEAFF
-,TRBJ1-2,-,TRBV5-5,TGTGCCAGCAGCTCAGGAGGCAGGGTGGAGAATGGCTACACCTTC,CASSSGGRVENGYTF
-,TRBJ2-5,-,TRBV7-8,TGTGCCAGCAGCCGAGAGGAGTCCACTAGAGGGGTCGGGACCCAGTACTTC,CASSREESTRGVGTQYF
-,TRBJ2-5,TRBD1,TRBV5-1,TGCGCCAGCAGCTTGGCGGGACAGGGCCAAGAGACCCAGTACTTC,CASSLAGQGQETQYF
-,TRBJ2-5,-,TRBV5-1,TGCGCCAGCAGTTTACTTCTCCAAGAGACCCAGTACTTC,CASSLLLQETQYF
-,TRBJ1-4,-,TRBV6-5,TGTGCCAGCAGTCGCGACAGTGCAACTAATGAAAAACTGTTTTTT,CASSRDSATNEKLFF
-,TRBJ1-3,TRBD1,TRBV6-1,TGTGCCATCAGGGACAGGGGCTCCGGAAACACCATATATTTT,CAIRDRGSGNTIYF
-,TRBJ2-1,TRBD2,TRBV6-1,TGTGCCAGCGGGAGGACTAGCGGGAATGAGCAGTTCTTC,CASGRTSGNEQFF
-,TRBJ2-2,-,TRBV12-5,TGTGCTAGTGGTTTGGACAACACCGGGGAGCTGTTTTTT,CASGLDNTGELFF
-,TRBJ1-1,-,TRBV5-1,TGCGCCAGCAGCGCAAACAGGGATACTGAAGCTTTCTTT,CASSANRDTEAFF
few,TRBJ2-1,TRBD1,TRBV29-1,TGCAGCGGCCGGCAACAGGGGGCGAATGAGCAGTTCTTC,CSGRQQGANEQFF
-,TRBJ2-3,-,TRBV6-1,TGTGCCAGCAGTTTCGGTTCAGATGCAGATACGCAGTATTTT,CASSFGSDADTQYF
once,TRBJ2-3,-,TRBV29-1,TGCAGCGTTATTCAAGATACTAGCACAGATACGCAGTATTTT,CSVIQDTSTDTQYF
-,TRBJ2-5,-,TRBV21-1,TGTGCCAGCAGCGACGCAATGGGGGAGGACCAAGAGACCCAGTACTTC,CASSDAMGEDQETQYF
-,TRBJ1-2,-,TRBV5-5,TGTGCCAGCAGCTTGGGCGGCCCCCCGACGGAGGGCTACACCTTC,CASSLGGPPTEGYTF
-,TRBJ1-2,TRBD1,TRBV5-4,TGTGCCAGCACCCCCAAACCGGGACAGGGAGGGGTAAGCTACACCTTC,CASTPKPGQGGVSYTF
-,TRBJ1-2,-,TRBV19,TGTGCCAGTCGGGTCAGACAGGAAATTTATGGCTACACCTTC,CASRVRQEIYGYTF
medium-sized,TRBJ1-4,-,TRBV25-1,TGTGCCAGCAGTGACCAAGTTGCAACTAATGAAAAACTGTTTTTT,CASSDQVATNEKLFF